The sequence of this TCR beta chain was determined in a study of blood T cell repertoires in COVID-19. Study background: Collection of acute and convalescent COVID-19 samples took place in the United States, Italy and Spain. The cDNA or gDNA used as material had been derived from T cells, B-cell-depleted T cells, or PBMCs.

Original processing notes: Amplification of reference gene primers was used by the study to estimate nucleated cell counts. Clones were sequenced by immunoSEQ multiplex PCR, and TCRdb holds only the in-frame ones, with some missing. V and J calls and clone size are copied from that table; D and trimming were computed from the DNA. The repertoire holds over 130,000 clones, with around four fifths as singletons. Germline V lookup: CDR1 SGHTA, CDR2 FQGTGA. The CDR3 runs to 13 residues. The V end was cut by 5 bases, the J end by 6 bases, with 14 bases between. This clone appeared once. The sample was peripheral blood. This clonotype was sampled from a woman of 80 years or more with acute or convalescent COVID-19. V and J are TRBV7-3 and TRBJ2-7; TRBD2 is a possible D gene (5 bases). CDR3 DNA sequence: TGTGCCAGCAGCAGAGGGCGTAATACCGAGCAGTACTTC. Translated: CASSRGRNTEQYF.